The 10 T cell receptor beta chains presented below share a single source sample, sequenced in a study of cytomegalovirus exposure and HLA in healthy donors. It was with 60 Vbeta and 13 Jbeta primers that the PCR ran. Some clones are missing from TCRdb's copy, which holds only in-frame ones; the method was immunoSEQ multiplex PCR. This sample has 180,000 or so clones; roughly 9.5% occur once, and the top ten carry 1% to 1.5%. The material sequenced was PBMCs. All receptors come from a woman aged 25 to 39 in good health and CMV-seropositive.

This clone was seen only a few times. The CDR3 ends on some other residue instead of the conserved phenylalanine or tryptophan, so this is likely a read error. The rearrangement links TRBV12-5 to TRBJ2-3, with 9 positions matching TRBD2. Trimming at V came to 5 bases and at J to 0 bases, leaving 3 bases not matched to a gene. The CDR3 is made up of 15 amino acids. CDR1 and CDR2 (germline): LGHNT, FRNRAP. CDR3 sequence: CASGLAGWSTDTQYV. As DNA, the CDR3 is TGTGCTAGTGGTCTAGCGGGATGGAGCACAGATACGCAGTATGTT.

This clone has a handful of counts. This chain connects TRBV29-1 to TRBJ2-7; TRBD2 aligns across 13 bases. The germline V gene has CDR1 SQVTM and CDR2 ANQGSEA. There are 13 residues in the CDR3. V lost 4 bases, J lost 3 bases, and 0 bases stayed unmatched. DNA for the CDR3: TGCAGCGTTGGGACTAGCGGGAGCTACGAGCAGTACTTC. Amino acid sequence: CSVGTSGSYEQYF.

This clone appeared a few times. The rearrangement links TRBV5-1 to TRBJ2-7, with 7 bases matching TRBD2. The CDR3 is 15 residues long. Germline V gene lookup returns CDR1 SGHRS and CDR2 YFSETQ. The V segment lost 4 bases and the J segment 0 bases; nucleotides outside the gene matches: 7. The CDR3 here is CASSPGAGSSYEQYF. The CDR3 coding sequence is TGCGCCAGCAGCCCGGGAGCGGGGAGCTCCTACGAGCAGTACTTC.

This clone has a handful of counts. This chain links TRBV6-5 with TRBJ1-2; D is unclear. V was pared by 2 bases and J by 2 bases, with 9 bases between. The germline V gene has CDR1 MNHEY and CDR2 SVGAGI. This CDR3 has 14 amino acids. CDR3 sequence reads: CASSYTAYNYGYTF. The DNA for the CDR3 is TGTGCCAGCAGTTACACAGCTTACAACTATGGCTACACCTTC.

J is TRBJ2-5 and V is TRBV5-1, with 12 bases that match TRBD1. This CDR3 comprises 15 residues. The ends lost 3 bases at V and 2 bases at J; junction bases unmatched: 2. Germline CDR1 and CDR2: SGHRS and YFSETQ. The CDR3 sequence is CASSWGQGAQETQYF. The CDR3 bases are TGCGCCAGCAGCTGGGGACAGGGGGCGCAAGAGACCCAGTACTTC.

This chain links TRBV5-1 with TRBJ2-1; 16 positions match TRBD2. Germline assignment: CDR1 SGHRS and CDR2 YFSETQ. V lost 0 bases to trimming and J lost 6 bases; unmatched junction nucleotides: 6. The CDR3 has 18 residues. The CDR3 sequence is CASSLAGGLAGGSNEQFF. CDR3 coding DNA: TGCGCCAGCAGCTTGGCCGGGGGACTAGCGGGAGGGAGCAATGAGCAGTTCTTC.

The V and J genes are TRBV27 and TRBJ1-1, with D possibly TRBD1 on 6 matching bases. Trimming took 2 bases from V and 0 from J, leaving 10 bases between them. The CDR3 is 15 residues long. Germline V gene data show CDR1 as MNHEY and CDR2 as SMNVEV (reference sequence). This CDR3 reads CASSLKGGLNTEAFF. As DNA, the CDR3 is TGTGCCAGCAGTTTAAAGGGGGGGCTGAACACTGAAGCTTTCTTT.

The chain is built from TRBV11-3 and TRBJ2-7; a weak D match, TRBD2 (6 bases). There are 15 residues in the CDR3. Per germline, CDR1 SGHNT and CDR2 YENEEA. The V gene lost 0 bases and the J gene lost 6 bases, with 15 bases spanning the gap. The CDR3 is CASSLDQAGSAEQYF. In DNA form, the CDR3 reads TGTGCCAGCAGCTTAGATCAAGCGGGCTCGGCCGAGCAGTACTTC.

V and J are TRBV10-3 and TRBJ2-7; 8 bases match TRBD1. V was pared by 6 bases and J by 1 base, with 8 bases of the junction left unmatched. Germline loops: CDR1 ENHRY, CDR2 SYGVKD. The CDR3 extends over 15 amino acids. The DNA for the CDR3 is TGTGCCATCAGGTCCGACAGGGGAACGTCCTACGAGCAGTACTTC. This sequence encodes CAIRSDRGTSYEQYF.

V gene TRBV14 combines with J gene TRBJ2-5; D is possibly TRBD2 (6 bases). CDR3 length equals 15 residues. Trimming took 1 base from V and 4 from J, leaving 13 bases between them. Germline V gene lookup returns CDR1 SGHDN and CDR2 FVKESK. CDR3 sequence: CASSQVLAGLETQYF. CDR3 sequence (DNA): TGTGCCAGCAGCCAAGTCTTGGCGGGACTAGAGACCCAGTACTTC.